This T cell receptor (beta chain) was identified during a study of T cells after yellow fever vaccination. Notes on the study in general: The secondary response was weaker, and its peak arrived faster, on day 5 versus 15. Researchers cautioned that FACS-sorted repertoires could harbor abundant clonotypes contaminating from the bulk population.

Note on this clonotype: Antigen unknown.

UMIs and a universal primer site were added when TCR cDNA was made by 5'RACE template switching. Each CDR3 protein is one row after TCRdb ran MiXCR on the 5' RACE reads. The sample has 300,000 or so distinct CDR3 sequences, around 8.1% seen once. CDR3 length equals 15 residues. V dropped 6 bases and J dropped 4; count of bases not matched to a gene: 9. Per the germline V gene, CDR1 is SGHVS and CDR2 is FQNEAQ. The chain combines TRBV7-8 with TRBJ2-5; 9 bases are a match to TRBD1. The TCR was taken from a man younger than 35 who received the YFV17D yellow fever vaccine. Material: PBMCs, obtained 45 days after the first yellow fever vaccination. CDR3 sequence (DNA): TGTGCCAGCAGACCCGGGACAGGGTACCCAGAGACCCAGTACTTC. Translated, it gives CASRPGTGYPETQYF.